The T cell receptor beta chain described here comes from a study of blood T cells in healthy people across ages. Together with a sample-barcoded 5' primer, a J-beta primer mix was included in a second PCR lasting roughly 7 to 11 cycles. TCRdb ran MiXCR on the 5' RACE reads and lists one entry per CDR3 protein. The sample has about 1,500,000 distinct CDR3 sequences, approximately 38% seen once; the top ten hold 6.5% to 10%. V was pared by 2 bases and J by 4 bases, with 3 bases of the junction left unmatched. This CDR3 contains 16 residues. Per germline, CDR1 MNHEY and CDR2 SMNVEV (reference sequence). This clonotype showed up just a few times.

This chain uses TRBV27 with TRBJ2-5, with 14 bases identical to TRBD2. The sample comprised blood. The clonotype was recovered from a woman younger than 35 in good health. DNA for the CDR3: TGTGCCAGCAGTTTACCGGGACTAGCGGGAGTAGAGACCCAGTACTTC. This codes for CASSLPGLAGVETQYF.